Each of the 29 T cell receptor beta chains below was sequenced from the same sample in a study of blood T cell repertoires in COVID-19. Produced via immunoSEQ multiplex PCR; TCRdb's table is partial and in-frame only. The profile shows 75,000 to 100,000 clones, approximately 86% of them singletons. Input material: peripheral blood. These receptors originate from a woman older than 75 with acute or convalescent COVID-19.

The chain couples TRBV9 to TRBJ1-1, with TRBD1 matching 9 bases. V gave up 2 bases and J gave up 7 bases; unmatched junction bases: 9. CDR1 and CDR2 (germline): SGDLS, YYNGEE. The CDR3 runs 15 residues. The CDR3 loop reads CASSVGQGNFGEAFF. Here the CDR3 DNA reads TGTGCCAGCAGCGTCGGACAGGGGAATTTTGGTGAAGCTTTCTTT.

The genes are TRBV5-6 and TRBJ2-3; 10 bases are a match to TRBD2. The CDR3 is made up of 16 amino acids. CDR1 is SGHDT and CDR2 is YYEEEE in the germline V gene. J was trimmed by 0 bases and V by 3 bases; bases with no gene match: 4. DNA of the CDR3: TGTGCCAGCAGCTCTCTAGCGGGGGCTAGCACAGATACGCAGTATTTT. This sequence encodes CASSSLAGASTDTQYF.

This rearrangement joins TRBV4-1 to TRBJ2-3, with 9 nucleotides matching TRBD2. Germline CDR1 reads MGHRA; CDR2 reads YSYEKL. V shed 4 bases and J 3 bases; nucleotides not matched to a gene: 2. The CDR3 length is 14 residues. The CDR3 loop is CASSRREGTDTQYF. The CDR3 region has the DNA TGCGCCAGCAGCCGGCGGGAGGGAACAGATACGCAGTATTTT.

V gene TRBV7-6 combines with J gene TRBJ2-2, with 7 bases fitting TRBD1. The CDR3 spans 16 residues. J gave up 1 base and V 5 bases, and 7 bases lay outside the gene matches. CDR1 is SGHVS and CDR2 is FNYEAQ in the germline V gene. CDR3 coding DNA: TGTGCCAGCAGCCTGGGACAGAGCCTGAACACCGGGGAGCTGTTTTTT. It translates to CASSLGQSLNTGELFF.

This chain connects TRBV11-3 to TRBJ2-1; TRBD1 might be the D (5 bases). This CDR3 region has 12 residues. V lost 5 bases and J 7 bases, leaving 9 bases between the germline ends. CDR1 SGHNT and CDR2 YENEEA come from the germline V gene. The CDR3 nucleotides read TGTGCCAGCAGCCGGCAGGGAAATGAGCAGTTCTTC. Protein sequence: CASSRQGNEQFF.

The V call is TRBV3-1 (or the pseudogene TRBV3-2), the J call TRBJ2-7; possibly TRBD1 for D (5 bases). Per the germline V gene, CDR1 is LGHDT and CDR2 is YNNKEL (reference sequence). The V end was cut by 6 bases, the J end by 4 bases, with 13 bases between. The CDR3 spans 13 residues. The CDR3 loop reads CASSRDREYEQYF. The CDR3, as DNA: TGTGCCAGCAGTAGAGACAGAGAATACGAGCAGTACTTC.

The chain combines TRBV18 with TRBJ1-1; 9 nucleotides line up with TRBD1. The germline V gene has CDR1 KGHSH and CDR2 LQKENI. The trim removed 3 bases at V and 4 bases at J, leaving 3 bases unmatched. The CDR3 spans 14 residues. In DNA, the CDR3 is TGTGCCAGCTCACCTCTGGACAGGGGCACTGAAGCTTTCTTT. This translates into CASSPLDRGTEAFF.

The V gene is TRBV20-1, the J gene TRBJ2-3; 8 positions agree with TRBD2. Looked up from germline, CDR1 is DFQATT and CDR2 is SNEGSKA (reference sequence). The CDR3 is 11 residues long. After removal of 7 bases from V and 14 bases from J, the junction contained 11 bases not matched to a gene. The CDR3 protein is CSVRGVAGLYF. Written as DNA, the CDR3 is TGCAGTGTAAGGGGGGTAGCGGGGCTGTATTTT.

The chain couples TRBV5-1 to TRBJ1-2; maybe TRBD1 (6 bases). The V and J ends lost 0 bases and 8 bases respectively, with 23 bases between them. Germline V gene sequence: CDR1 SGHRS, CDR2 YFSETQ. The CDR3 is made up of 17 amino acids. The CDR3 here is CASSLARDTAGGRGYTF. The CDR3, as DNA: TGCGCCAGCAGCTTGGCCCGGGACACCGCGGGGGGGAGAGGCTACACCTTC.

J is TRBJ1-1 and V is TRBV2; 7 nucleotides line up with TRBD1. The junction had 2 bases not matched to a gene; V was cut back by 6 bases and J by 4 bases. CDR1 SNHLY and CDR2 FYNNEI come from the germline V gene. The CDR3 runs to 12 residues. The CDR3 here is CASRRDSTEAFF. CDR3 sequence (DNA): TGTGCCAGCAGACGGGACAGCACTGAAGCTTTCTTT.

The CDR3 reads CASSLTADSSYEQYF. CDR3 DNA: TGTGCCAGCAGCTTAACCGCGGACAGCTCCTACGAGCAGTACTTC. The chain is built from TRBV7-3 and TRBJ2-7, with D perhaps TRBD1 (6 bases). V lost 0 bases to trimming and J lost 0 bases, with 9 bases between them. This CDR3 spans 15 amino acids. The germline V gene encodes CDR1 SGHTA and CDR2 FQGTGA. The full variable domain, its missing parts supplied by reference TRBV7-3 and TRBJ2-7, is GAGVSQTPSNKVTEKGKYVELRCDPISGHTALYWYRQSLGQGPEFLIYFQGTGAADDSGLPNDRFFAVRPEGSVSTLKIQRTERGDSAVYLCASSLTADSSYEQYFGPGTRLTVT.

V gene TRBV27 combines with J gene TRBJ2-7; 10 nucleotides match TRBD1. Germline V gene data show CDR1 as MNHEY and CDR2 as SMNVEV (reference sequence). CDR3 length: 13 residues. The junction had 7 bases not matched to a gene; V was cut back by 8 bases and J by 6 bases. The CDR3 here is CASRDRGRIEQYF. DNA of the CDR3: TGTGCCAGCCGGGACAGGGGACGGATCGAGCAGTACTTC.

V gene TRBV30 combines with J gene TRBJ2-1, with TRBD1 as a possible D gene (6 bases). V lost 2 bases, J lost 2 bases, and 16 bases lay in between. Germline CDR1 is GTSNPN and CDR2 is SVGIG (reference sequence). CDR3 length: 16 amino acids. CDR3 DNA sequence: TGTGCCTGGAGTTTTCCCGGGACAAGAACCTACAATGAGCAGTTCTTC. It encodes CAWSFPGTRTYNEQFF.

This chain uses TRBV5-6 with TRBJ2-7; D perhaps matches TRBD1 (6 bases). Per germline, CDR1 SGHDT and CDR2 YYEEEE. The CDR3 is 16 residues long. V was trimmed by 2 bases and J by 5 bases, leaving 20 bases between them. As DNA, the CDR3 is TGTGCCAGCAGCTTTAGGAGTTCTGGGGGCAGGAACGAGCAGTACTTC. Its translation is CASSFRSSGGRNEQYF.

The gene calls are TRBV24-1 and TRBJ2-5; 9 positions match TRBD1. Losses at the gene ends were 4 bases for V and 5 bases for J; bases not matched to a gene: 7. The CDR3 totals 15 residues. Per germline, CDR1 KGHDR and CDR2 SFDVKD. Here the CDR3 DNA reads TGTGCCACCAGTGAGAACAGGGGGCTAGGGGAGACCCAGTACTTC. Translating it yields CATSENRGLGETQYF.

The chain carries TRBV4-2 and TRBJ1-3, with D possibly being TRBD1 (5 bases). Trimming shortened V by 3 bases and J by 0 bases, and 9 bases separated the two germline ends. The CDR3 loop spans 15 amino acids. Germline CDR1 reads LGHNA; CDR2 reads YNFKEQ. CDR3: CASSQGGSSGNTIYF. CDR3 DNA: TGTGCCAGCAGCCAGGGGGGTAGCTCTGGAAACACCATATATTTT.

The gene calls are TRBV19 and TRBJ2-5, with 10 bases lining up with TRBD1. Looked up from germline, CDR1 is LNHDA and CDR2 is SQIVND (reference sequence). V shed 7 bases and J 2 bases; nucleotides not matched to a gene: 10. The length of the CDR3 is 16 residues. The CDR3 here is CASTTGTGVGQETQYF. The CDR3 coding sequence is TGTGCCAGTACTACCGGGACAGGGGTGGGACAAGAGACCCAGTACTTC.

This rearrangement joins TRBV7-2 to TRBJ2-6; a weak D match, TRBD2 (6 bases). This CDR3 spans 18 amino acids. CDR1 SGHTA and CDR2 FQGNSA come from the germline V gene. Trimming took off 5 bases at V and 0 bases at J, with 17 bases between the two ends. CDR3 DNA: TGTGCCAGCAGCCGTATATTGGGGAGGCGCTCTGGGGCCAACGTCCTGACTTTC. Its translation: CASSRILGRRSGANVLTF.

This clone was picked up a small number of times. The chain carries TRBV5-6 and TRBJ1-6, with unresolved D. From germline, CDR1 is SGHDT and CDR2 YYEEEE. V gave up 4 bases and J gave up 5 bases, with 13 bases separating them. The CDR3 contains 15 residues. CDR3 nucleotides: TGTGCCAGCAGCACGTGGTTGCGGAATAATTCACCCCTCCACTTT. Protein product: CASSTWLRNNSPLHF.

The CDR3 sequence is CASSPLAGGSTDTQYF. In DNA form, the CDR3 reads TGTGCCAGCAGCCCGTTAGCGGGGGGCAGCACAGATACGCAGTATTTT. The chain joins TRBV7-9 to TRBJ2-3, with 10 nucleotides matching TRBD2. The junction had 5 bases not matched to a gene; V was cut back by 5 bases and J by 0 bases. This CDR3 is built from 16 residues. Germline CDR1 reads SEHNR; CDR2 reads FQNEAQ (reference sequence).

The chain employs TRBV4-1 and TRBJ1-6, with 10 bases identical to TRBD1. V lost 4 bases, J lost 8 bases, and 2 bases stayed unmatched. The length of the CDR3 is 14 residues. Germline CDR1 MGHRA, CDR2 YSYEKL. The chain's CDR3 is CASSLGQGDSPLHF. The CDR3 nucleotides are TGCGCCAGCAGCCTCGGACAGGGGGATTCACCCCTCCACTTT.

V is TRBV19 and J is TRBJ1-5, with D maybe TRBD1 (5 bases). Germline V gene sequence: CDR1 LNHDA, CDR2 SQIVND (reference sequence). Trimming removed 6 bases from V and 3 bases from J, with 24 bases in between. This CDR3 is built from 18 residues. CDR3 DNA: TGTGCCAGTAGAAATGGGGCAGGGTATGGGATGGACAATCAGCCCCAGCATTTT. It encodes CASRNGAGYGMDNQPQHF.

V usage is TRBV28 and J usage is TRBJ2-3; 7 nucleotides line up with TRBD2. Trimming took 5 bases from V and 12 from J; bases not matched to a gene: 11. This CDR3 has 13 amino acids. Germline V gene lookup returns CDR1 MDHEN and CDR2 SYDVKM. The CDR3 loop reads CASSTNRLAAQYF. CDR3 nucleotides: TGTGCCAGCAGTACCAACCGGCTAGCGGCTCAGTATTTT.

The rearrangement joins TRBV27 to TRBJ1-1; TRBD1 agrees at 9 bases. This CDR3 region has 15 residues. Per germline, CDR1 MNHEY and CDR2 SMNVEV (reference sequence). V dropped 6 bases and J dropped 10; count of bases not matched to a gene: 15. DNA of the CDR3: TGTGCCAGCAGCGCCAACAGGGGGCGGGGTGAGGGAGCTTTCTTT. This translates into CASSANRGRGEGAFF.

The chain uses TRBV3-1 (or the pseudogene TRBV3-2) and TRBJ2-1; D ambiguous. Trimming left V 4 bases short and J 2 bases short, with 15 bases between. Germline loops: CDR1 LGHDT, CDR2 YNNKEL (reference sequence). The CDR3 loop spans 16 amino acids. CDR3 sequence: CASSPWPQQTYNEQFF. The CDR3 bases are TGTGCCAGCAGCCCGTGGCCCCAACAGACCTACAATGAGCAGTTCTTC.

The chain uses TRBV27 and TRBJ1-1, with D uncertain. In germline, CDR1 is MNHEY, CDR2 SMNVEV (reference sequence). The CDR3 has 14 residues. V gave up 7 bases and J gave up 1 base, with 13 bases separating them. CDR3 sequence reads: CASKSLAPNTEAFF. The CDR3 bases are TGTGCCAGCAAATCGCTGGCACCGAACACTGAAGCTTTCTTT.

V and J are TRBV3-1 (or the pseudogene TRBV3-2) and TRBJ1-4, with 7 bases identical to TRBD1. Trimming cost V 4 bases and J 3 bases; bases outside gene matches: 5. The length of the CDR3 is 15 residues. The germline CDR1 and CDR2 sequences are LGHDT and YNNKEL (reference sequence). The CDR3 sequence: CASSRTGDPNEKLFF. Here the CDR3 DNA reads TGTGCCAGCAGCCGAACAGGGGATCCTAATGAAAAACTGTTTTTT.

The J gene is TRBJ1-4, the V gene TRBV6-1; D perhaps matches TRBD1 (6 bases). This CDR3 comprises 14 residues. The germline V gene encodes CDR1 MNHNS and CDR2 SASEGT. Trimming stripped 3 bases from V and 4 bases from J, with 9 bases between. The CDR3 DNA follows: TGTGCCAGCAGTGAGGGAGGGGGTAATGAAAAACTGTTTTTT. Protein: CASSEGGGNEKLFF.

This clone came up once. The chain combines TRBV29-1 with TRBJ1-6; 9 nucleotides agree with TRBD1. The CDR3 runs 13 residues. From germline, CDR1 is SQVTM and CDR2 ANQGSEA. Trimming took 6 bases from V and 5 from J; bases not matched to a gene: 2. In DNA form, the CDR3 reads TGCAGCGTCAGGACAGGGGATAATTCACCCCTCCACTTT. Protein sequence: CSVRTGDNSPLHF.